This T cell receptor (beta chain) is from a study of CD8+CD57+ T cells in acquired aplastic anemia. The CDR3 totals 16 residues. V lost 5 bases to trimming and J lost 1 base, with 18 bases between them. The V gene's germline CDR1 is SGHAT and CDR2 FQDESV (reference sequence). CDR3 and TCR beta VDJ profiling relied on a genomic DNA template. TCRdb used MiXCR to reprocess the reads, holding one entry per CDR3 protein. The sample carries tens of thousands of distinct CDR3 sequences, approximately 72% recorded once. The material sequenced was sorted CD4+, CD8+, or CD8+CD57+ T cells (not recorded which) from PBMCs. The receptor's source is a human donor in good health, serving as a control. The rearrangement joins TRBV11-1 to TRBJ2-7; D possibly matches TRBD1 or TRBD2 (5 bases each). The CDR3 loop is CASSPSRDAYSYEQYF. CDR3 nucleotide sequence: TGTGCCAGCAGCCCTAGCCGGGACGCCTATTCCTACGAGCAGTACTTC.